This TCR beta chain was documented in a study of T-cell memory formation after mild COVID-19. Looking at the study overall: Largely donor-specific sequence clusters came from two donors. Broader study findings: CD4+ contracting clones were mainly CM and EM; CD8+ ones, EMRA. Memory cells collected pre-infection included some clones that later responded, suggesting cross-reactive memory joined. While clones contracting from day 15 to 85 were balanced between CD4 and CD8, later expanders leaned CD4+.

This CDR3 is built from 16 residues. CDR1 and CDR2 from the germline V gene are SNHLY and FYNNEI. V lost 0 bases and J 2 bases, leaving 11 bases between the germline ends. To note about this clonotype: The antigen remains unidentified.

TCRdb redid the calling of the 5' RACE reads with MiXCR, one entry per CDR3 protein. The profile shows around 510,000 distinct CDR3 sequences, about a fifth of them singletons. The J gene is TRBJ1-5, the V gene TRBV2; possible D gene TRBD1, 6 bases. The specimen sequenced was PBMCs or a T cell subset sorted from them (not recorded which). The TCR sequence derives from an adult woman who had mild COVID-19 (a few samples of this study predate the infection). Cell type and time point are not known. The CDR3 region is CASSEAPGAGNQPQHF. In DNA, the CDR3 is TGTGCCAGCAGTGAAGCGCCAGGGGCCGGCAATCAGCCCCAGCATTTT.